These 26 T cell receptor beta chains came from one sample sequenced in a study of monozygotic twins with inflammatory bowel disease. Reanalyzing the 5' RACE reads, TCRdb keeps one entry per CDR3 protein, without DNA. Its clone listing holds more than 85,000 distinct CDR3 sequences. The sequencing input was blood. All receptors derive from a human donor with ulcerative colitis or Crohn's disease, or a healthy co-twin of an affected twin (not recorded which).

This chain links TRBV27 with TRBJ2-1; TCRdb designates TRBD2, a call that cannot be tested without DNA. Germline V lookup: CDR1 MNHEY, CDR2 SMNVEV (reference sequence). The CDR3 is 16 amino acids. CDR3 sequence: CASSLEPGTSYYEQFF.

The rearrangement joins TRBV5-1 to TRBJ1-1. CDR3 length: 14 amino acids. CDR1 SGHRS and CDR2 YFSETQ come from the germline V gene. CDR3: CASSFRDLNTEAFF.

V is TRBV7-8 and J is TRBJ1-1; TCRdb indicates TRBD1, and absent DNA this call remains unverified. From germline, CDR1 is SGHVS and CDR2 FQNEAQ. CDR3 size: 13 residues. The CDR3 reads CASSFLGTHEAFF.

The gene calls are TRBV29-1 and TRBJ2-1; the TRBD1 assignment by TCRdb is unverifiable without DNA. Germline values: CDR1 SQVTM, CDR2 ANQGSEA. The length of the CDR3 is 15 residues. The CDR3 spells CSVELGGDSYNEQFF.

The chain employs TRBV7-3 and TRBJ2-1; TCRdb indicates TRBD2, and absent DNA this call remains unverified. This CDR3 comprises 15 residues. CDR1 is SGHTA, CDR2 FQGTGA, per germline. CDR3: CASSLGAGLLAEQFF. Combining the CDR3 with reference TRBV7-3 and TRBJ2-1 gives the whole variable domain GAGVSQTPSNKVTEKGKYVELRCDPISGHTALYWYRQSLGQGPEFLIYFQGTGAADDSGLPNDRFFAVRPEGSVSTLKIQRTERGDSAVYLCASSLGAGLLAEQFFGPGTRLTVL.

The gene calls are TRBV3-1 and TRBJ2-7; TCRdb lists TRBD1, though no DNA is available to test this call. The CDR3 totals 16 residues. From germline, CDR1 is LGHDT and CDR2 YNNKEL (reference sequence). CDR3 loop: CASSIAAGTNFYEQYF.

The chain links TRBV7-9 to TRBJ2-3; TCRdb's assignment of TRBD1 cannot be checked, as there is no DNA. Germline V lookup: CDR1 SEHNR, CDR2 FQNEAQ (reference sequence). The CDR3 has 16 amino acids. CDR3: CASSSGGTGPTDTQYF.

The genes are TRBV11-3 and TRBJ2-1. The CDR3 is made up of 12 amino acids. Germline-derived CDR1 and CDR2 are SGHNT and YENEEA. The CDR3 loop is CASSRAYNEQFF.

The chain has TRBV5-4 and TRBJ2-4; TCRdb's D call of TRBD1 is untestable without DNA. Germline V gene sequence: CDR1 SGHNT, CDR2 YYREEE (reference sequence). This CDR3 has 16 amino acids. The CDR3 here is CASTTGGVVAKNIQYF.

Here the CDR3 reads CSWSGVGYNEQFF. This chain joins TRBV20-1 and TRBJ2-1; TCRdb returns TRBD2, unconfirmable since there is no DNA. This CDR3 spans 13 amino acids. CDR1 and CDR2 (germline): DFQATT, SNEGSKA (reference sequence).

The rearrangement uses TRBV6-5 and TRBJ2-6; TCRdb's D call, TRBD1, is unchecked because there is no DNA. There are 19 residues in the CDR3. Germline CDR1 MNHEY, CDR2 SVGAGI. The CDR3 loop reads CASSLSRDRKGPGANVLTF.

The chain combines TRBV12-3 or TRBV12-4 with TRBJ2-4. The CDR3 loop spans 11 amino acids. The CDR3 is CASSPSFIQYF.

The J gene is TRBJ1-4, the V gene TRBV7-9; the D gene TCRdb calls, TRBD1, cannot be checked with no DNA. This CDR3 is built from 16 residues. Germline V CDR1 and CDR2: SEHNR, FQNEAQ (reference sequence). CDR3 in amino acids: CASSLSETFTNEKLFF.

This rearrangement joins TRBV20-1 to TRBJ1-5; TCRdb outputs TRBD1, but without DNA this stays unchecked. The CDR3 runs 13 residues. Germline CDR1 is DFQATT and CDR2 is SNEGSKA (reference sequence). The CDR3 region is CSATDRSNQPQHF.

The chain joins TRBV27 to TRBJ1-3; lacking DNA, the TRBD1 call made by TCRdb goes unchecked. The V gene's germline CDR1 is MNHEY and CDR2 SMNVEV (reference sequence). The length of the CDR3 is 13 residues. The CDR3 sequence is CASSLYRGGTIYF.

This rearrangement joins TRBV5-1 to TRBJ2-2; absent DNA, TCRdb's TRBD1 call cannot be checked. CDR3 length equals 14 residues. Germline V gene sequence: CDR1 SGHRS, CDR2 YFSETQ. The chain's CDR3 is CASSPGQGREELFF.

This rearrangement joins TRBV28 to TRBJ2-1; the D gene TCRdb calls, TRBD2, cannot be checked with no DNA. Germline lookup yields CDR1 MDHEN and CDR2 SYDVKM. The CDR3 covers 15 residues. CDR3 region: CASSYPAGGLGEQFF.

The genes are TRBV9 and TRBJ2-2. The CDR3 loop spans 14 amino acids. The germline gives CDR1 SGDLS, CDR2 YYNGEE. Here the CDR3 reads CASSVGGNTGELFF.

The genes are TRBV7-9 and TRBJ2-7; with no DNA, the TCRdb D assignment of TRBD1 cannot be verified. CDR3 length: 13 amino acids. Germline lookup yields CDR1 SEHNR and CDR2 FQNEAQ (reference sequence). This CDR3 is CASSTQSGVEQYF.

This sequence joins TRBV4-1 and TRBJ1-1. CDR1 MGHRA and CDR2 YSYEKL come from the germline V gene. The CDR3 totals 15 residues. The CDR3 loop reads CASSSRGGLYTEAFF.

The V gene is TRBV6-2 or TRBV6-3, the J gene TRBJ2-3. The CDR3 totals 13 residues. Germline CDR1 and CDR2: MNHEY and SVGEGT. CDR3 amino acids: CASSQDTSDTQYF.

V gene TRBV18 combines with J gene TRBJ1-2. Germline V CDR1 and CDR2: KGHSH, LQKENI. The CDR3 is 13 residues long. CDR3 protein: CASSPTENYGYTF.

The rearrangement joins TRBV2 to TRBJ1-6; checking the TCRdb D call of TRBD1 is not possible without DNA. The CDR3 covers 19 residues. Germline V CDR1 and CDR2: SNHLY, FYNNEI. The CDR3 spells CASTPGWGGILGDNSPLHF.

This chain links TRBV6-5 with TRBJ2-7; TCRdb designates TRBD2, a call that cannot be tested without DNA. The germline V gene has CDR1 MNHEY and CDR2 SVGAGI. The CDR3 runs 12 residues. The CDR3 protein is CASIPPSGEQYF.

J is TRBJ2-3 and V is TRBV7-8; the TCRdb D gene call, TRBD2, has no DNA to confirm it. Per germline, CDR1 SGHVS and CDR2 FQNEAQ. The CDR3 runs 14 residues. CDR3 protein: CASSMGLAGDTQYF.

The genes are TRBV5-6 and TRBJ2-5; the D call of TRBD1 rests on TCRdb alone, since no DNA is present to check it. Germline V lookup: CDR1 SGHDT, CDR2 YYEEEE. This CDR3 has 16 residues. The CDR3 spells CASSLFPTGGDETQYF.